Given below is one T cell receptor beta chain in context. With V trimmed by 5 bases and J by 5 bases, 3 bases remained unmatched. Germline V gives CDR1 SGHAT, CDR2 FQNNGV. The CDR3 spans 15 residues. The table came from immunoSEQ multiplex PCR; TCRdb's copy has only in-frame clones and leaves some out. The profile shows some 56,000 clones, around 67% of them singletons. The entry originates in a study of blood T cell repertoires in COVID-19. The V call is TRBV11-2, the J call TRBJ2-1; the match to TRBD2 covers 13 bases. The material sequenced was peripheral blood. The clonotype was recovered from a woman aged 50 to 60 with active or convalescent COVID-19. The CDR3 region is CASSEGLAGHNEQFF. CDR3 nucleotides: TGTGCCAGCAGCGAGGGACTAGCGGGGCACAATGAGCAGTTCTTC. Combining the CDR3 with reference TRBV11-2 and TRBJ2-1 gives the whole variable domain EAGVAQSPRYKIIEKRQSVAFWCNPISGHATLYWYQQILGQGPKLLIQFQNNGVVDDSQLPKDRFSAERLKGVDSTLKIQPAKLEDSAVYLCASSEGLAGHNEQFFGPGTRLTVL.